The 6 T cell receptor beta chains in this list originate from one sample, sequenced in a study of shared clonotypes between healthy human individuals (dated by TCRdb to 2019 to 2021). Receptor libraries were prepared by the immunoSEQ multiplex PCR assay. TCRdb mirrors the immuneACCESS table, restricted to in-frame sequences. Some clones are absent from its copies; in checked studies, under half trace to an unresolved V gene, and the reason for the others is unknown. The sample records about 1.1 million clones, 70% to 85% of which are singletons. The ten largest make up 0.89% of the sample. Sequenced sample: memory CD4+ T cells from PBMCs. This specimen's cell subset or site label, per the study, means: CD45RA-negative fraction. These TCRs come from a man in his late teens or twenties in good health. Some clones in this sample may be carry-over from other donors' samples.

This chain connects TRBV5-1 to TRBJ2-7; the match to TRBD1 covers 9 bases. Trimming removed 4 bases from V and 0 bases from J; junction bases left unmatched: 5. This CDR3 spans 15 amino acids. Germline V lookup: CDR1 SGHRS, CDR2 YFSETQ. The CDR3: CASSNRDRDSYEQYF. The CDR3 DNA sequence: TGCGCCAGCAGCAACCGGGACAGGGACTCCTACGAGCAGTACTTC. Complete variable domain (other parts from reference TRBV5-1 and TRBJ2-7): KAGVTQTPRYLIKTRGQQVTLSCSPISGHRSVSWYQQTPGQGLQFLFEYFSETQRNKGNFPGRFSGRQFSNSRSEMNVSTLELGDSALYLCASSNRDRDSYEQYFGPGTRLTVT.

The genes are TRBV11-2 and TRBJ2-5, with D maybe TRBD2 (5 bases). Trimming pared 3 bases from V and 2 bases from J, leaving 13 bases between. Per the germline V gene, CDR1 is SGHAT and CDR2 is FQNNGV. The CDR3 has 15 residues. The CDR3 DNA reads TGTGCCAGCAGCTTTCAGTGGAGGCGTCAAGAGACCCAGTACTTC. It yields the protein CASSFQWRRQETQYF.

This chain connects TRBV7-2 to TRBJ1-4; D not resolved. V shed 0 bases and J shed 0 bases, with 5 bases lying between them. The germline gives CDR1 SGHTA, CDR2 FQGNSA. The CDR3 is made up of 15 amino acids. This chain's CDR3 is CASSLAGATNEKLFF. CDR3 bases: TGTGCCAGCAGCTTAGCAGGAGCAACTAATGAAAAACTGTTTTTT.

In this sample, this clone turned up once. The genes are TRBV15 and TRBJ2-1; 7 nucleotides agree with TRBD2. The CDR3 runs 17 residues. The ends lost 0 bases at V and 6 bases at J; junction bases unmatched: 11. Looked up from germline, CDR1 is LNHNV and CDR2 is YYDKDF (reference sequence). Written as DNA, the CDR3 is TGTGCCACCAGCAGAGATTTGGGGGGGTCCGGGTTCAATGAGCAGTTCTTC. Its protein is CATSRDLGGSGFNEQFF. The full variable domain, its missing parts supplied by reference TRBV15 and TRBJ2-1, is DAMVIQNPRYQVTQFGKPVTLSCSQTLNHNVMYWYQQKSSQAPKLLFHYYDKDFNNEADTPDNFQSRRPNTSFCFLDIRSPGLGDTAMYLCATSRDLGGSGFNEQFFGPGTRLTVL.

This chain links TRBV5-5 with TRBJ2-7; tentative D call: TRBD2 (5 bases). Germline V gene lookup returns CDR1 SGHKS and CDR2 YYEKEE (reference sequence). Trimming took off 2 bases at V and 2 bases at J, with 8 bases between the two ends. This CDR3 has 13 amino acids. The DNA of the CDR3 is TGTGCCAGCAGCTTTGACGGGACCTACGAGCAGTACTTC. Its protein product is CASSFDGTYEQYF.

CDR3 DNA: TGTGCCACCAGCAGAAGGATCGGGTTCACTGAAGCTTTCTTT. Its protein is CATSRRIGFTEAFF. The genes are TRBV15 and TRBJ1-1; D is unclear. The CDR3 totals 14 residues. CDR1 and CDR2 (germline): LNHNV, YYDKDF (reference sequence). V lost 2 bases, J lost 4 bases, and 11 bases lay in between.